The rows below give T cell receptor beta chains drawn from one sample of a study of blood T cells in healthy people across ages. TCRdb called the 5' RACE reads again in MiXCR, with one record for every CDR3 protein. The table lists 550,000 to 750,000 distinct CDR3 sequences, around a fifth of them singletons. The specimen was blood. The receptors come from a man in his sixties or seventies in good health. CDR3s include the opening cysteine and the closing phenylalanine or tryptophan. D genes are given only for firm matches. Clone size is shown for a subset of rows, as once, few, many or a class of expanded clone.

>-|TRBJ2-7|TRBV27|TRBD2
CASSSTFGLAGSLYEQYF
TGTGCCAGCAGTTCTACATTCGGACTAGCGGGGAGCCTCTACGAGCAGTACTTC
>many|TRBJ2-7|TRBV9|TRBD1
CASSPGTENYEQYF
TGTGCCAGCAGCCCGGGGACAGAAAACTACGAGCAGTACTTC
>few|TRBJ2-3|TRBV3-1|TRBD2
CASSLPSGRVGVDTQYF
TGTGCCAGCAGTCTCCCTAGCGGGAGAGTGGGTGTAGATACGCAGTATTTT
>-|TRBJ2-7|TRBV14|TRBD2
CASSVSGAYKQYF
TGTGCCAGCAGCGTTAGCGGGGCCTATAAGCAGTACTTC
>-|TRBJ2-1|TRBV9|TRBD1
CASSVVWTGDKNEQFF
TGTGCCAGCAGCGTAGTTTGGACAGGAGACAAGAATGAGCAGTTCTTC
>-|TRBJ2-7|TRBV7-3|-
CASSPHAGSYEQYF
TGTGCCAGCAGCCCACACGCCGGTTCCTACGAGCAGTACTTC
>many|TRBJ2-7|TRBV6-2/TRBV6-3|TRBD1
CASSYSTGGSYEQYF
TGTGCCAGCAGTTACTCGACAGGGGGGAGCTACGAGCAGTACTTC
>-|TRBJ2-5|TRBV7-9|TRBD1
CASSLSSTGQETQYF
TGTGCCAGCAGCTTATCATCGACAGGGCAGGAGACCCAGTACTTC
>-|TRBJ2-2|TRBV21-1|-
CASIIATGHAGELFF
TGTGCCAGCATCATAGCGACAGGGCACGCCGGGGAGCTGTTTTTT
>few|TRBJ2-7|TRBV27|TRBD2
CASSPDREGLWYERYF
TGTGCCAGCAGCCCGGATAGGGAGGGCCTTTGGTACGAGCGGTACTTC
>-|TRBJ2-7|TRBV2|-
CASSEASQSYEQYF
TGTGCCAGCAGTGAAGCGTCCCAGTCGTACGAGCAGTACTTC
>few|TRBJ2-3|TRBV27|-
CASSLLGRPDTQYF
TGTGCCAGCAGTTTATTGGGACGGCCAGATACGCAGTATTTT
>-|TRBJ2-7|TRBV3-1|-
CASSQETGSEQYF
TGTGCCAGCAGCCAAGAAACAGGGTCCGAGCAGTACTTC
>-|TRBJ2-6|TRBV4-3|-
CASSQDLLLSGANVLTF
TGCGCCAGCAGCCAAGATTTGTTACTCTCTGGGGCCAACGTCCTGACTTTC
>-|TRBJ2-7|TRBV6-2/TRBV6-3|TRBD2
CASSYSLAAVEQYF
TGTGCCAGCAGTTATTCACTAGCGGCTGTCGAGCAGTACTTC
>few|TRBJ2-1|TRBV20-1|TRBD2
CSARDSGRGNNEQFF
TGCAGTGCTAGAGACAGCGGGAGAGGGAACAATGAGCAGTTCTTC
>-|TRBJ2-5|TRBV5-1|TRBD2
CASSLEASGAQETQYF
TGCGCCAGCAGCTTGGAGGCTAGCGGGGCTCAAGAGACCCAGTACTTC
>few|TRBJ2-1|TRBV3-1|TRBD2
CASSQPLAGGPWNEQFF
TGTGCCAGCAGCCAACCCCTAGCGGGAGGGCCTTGGAATGAGCAGTTCTTC
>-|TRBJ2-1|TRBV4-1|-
CASSQLENNEQFF
TGCGCCAGCAGCCAACTAGAGAACAATGAGCAGTTCTTC
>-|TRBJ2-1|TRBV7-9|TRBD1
CASRGTGNEQFF
TGTGCCAGCAGGGGGACAGGCAATGAGCAGTTCTTC
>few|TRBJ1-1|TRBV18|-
CASSPMDIQNTEAFF
TGTGCCAGCTCACCAATGGATATTCAGAACACTGAAGCTTTCTTT
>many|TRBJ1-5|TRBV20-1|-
CSAPDSAGGQPQHF
TGCAGTGCTCCAGACAGCGCCGGGGGTCAGCCCCAGCATTTT
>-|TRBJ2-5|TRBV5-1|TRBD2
CASSLTASGETQYF
TGCGCCAGCAGCTTGACGGCTAGCGGAGAGACCCAGTACTTC
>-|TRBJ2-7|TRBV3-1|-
CASSQGSKVHEQYF
TGTGCCAGCAGCCAAGGGTCTAAGGTCCACGAGCAGTACTTC
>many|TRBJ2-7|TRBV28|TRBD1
CASSPRDRGYEQYF
TGTGCCAGCAGTCCCCGGGACAGAGGTTACGAGCAGTACTTC
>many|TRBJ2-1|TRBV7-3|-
CASSLGGWWPYNEQFF
TGTGCCAGCAGCTTAGGGGGGTGGTGGCCCTACAATGAGCAGTTCTTC
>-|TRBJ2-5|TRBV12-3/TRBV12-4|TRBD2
CASSISGRGLWEQYF
TGTGCCAGCAGCATTAGCGGGAGAGGCCTCTGGGAGCAGTACTTC
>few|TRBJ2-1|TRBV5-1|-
CASSLRDIAYNEQFF
TGCGCCAGCAGCTTGCGGGACATAGCCTACAATGAGCAGTTCTTC
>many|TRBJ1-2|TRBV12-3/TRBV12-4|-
CASSPQVNYGYTF
TGTGCCAGCAGTCCACAGGTTAACTATGGCTACACCTTC
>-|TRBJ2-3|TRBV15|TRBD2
CATSRGGTSGLSTDTQYF
TGTGCCACCAGCAGAGGAGGGACTAGCGGGCTAAGCACAGATACGCAGTATTTT
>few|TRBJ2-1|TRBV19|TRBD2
CASSTMGGTNSYNEQFF
TGTGCCAGTAGTACGATGGGTGGGACTAACTCCTACAATGAGCAGTTCTTC
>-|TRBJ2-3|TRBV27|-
CASSLWSTDTQYF
TGTGCCAGCAGTTTGTGGAGCACAGATACGCAGTATTTT
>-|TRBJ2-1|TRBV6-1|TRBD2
CASSGRTSGSEQFF
TGTGCCAGCAGCGGGAGGACTAGCGGGAGTGAGCAGTTCTTC
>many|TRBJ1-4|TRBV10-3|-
CASRPGTEYEKLFF
TGTGCCTCAAGACCCGGGACCGAATATGAAAAACTGTTTTTT
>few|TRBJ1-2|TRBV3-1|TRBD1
CASSNSGTENYGYTF
TGTGCCAGCAGCAATTCCGGGACAGAGAACTATGGCTACACCTTC
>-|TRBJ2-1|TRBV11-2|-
CASSGVDEQFF
TGTGCCAGCAGCGGTGTAGATGAGCAGTTCTTC
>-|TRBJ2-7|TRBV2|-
CASSENWSVGSYEQYF
TGTGCCAGCAGTGAAAATTGGTCTGTAGGTTCCTACGAGCAGTACTTC
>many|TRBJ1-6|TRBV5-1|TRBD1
CASSLGQGNNSPLHF
TGCGCCAGCAGCTTGGGACAGGGGAATAATTCACCCCTCCACTTT
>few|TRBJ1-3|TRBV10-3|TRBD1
CAISETGGISGNTIYF
TGTGCCATCAGTGAGACAGGGGGCATCTCTGGAAACACCATATATTTT
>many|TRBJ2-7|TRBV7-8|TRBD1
CASSMPGQGQFEQYF
TGTGCCAGCAGCATGCCGGGACAGGGGCAATTCGAGCAGTACTTC
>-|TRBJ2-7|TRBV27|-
CASSHTPTDLYEQYF
TGTGCCAGCAGCCACACCCCGACAGACCTCTACGAGCAGTACTTC
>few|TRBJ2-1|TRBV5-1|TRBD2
CASSPRSSGSHEQFF
TGCGCCAGCAGCCCACGGAGTAGCGGGAGCCATGAGCAGTTCTTC
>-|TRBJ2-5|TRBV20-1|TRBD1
CSGSGQGYQETQYF
TGCAGTGGATCGGGACAGGGGTACCAAGAGACCCAGTACTTC
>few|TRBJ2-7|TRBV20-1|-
CSAKGLRGEQYF
TGCAGTGCTAAAGGTTTACGCGGCGAGCAGTACTTC
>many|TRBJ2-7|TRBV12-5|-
CASGRDSYEQYF
TGTGCTAGTGGGAGAGATTCCTACGAGCAGTACTTC
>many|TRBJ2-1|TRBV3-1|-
CASSQGSSPYNEQFF
TGTGCCAGCAGCCAAGGGAGTTCGCCTTACAATGAGCAGTTCTTC
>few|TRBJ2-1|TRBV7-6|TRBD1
CASSLVQGSSYNEQFF
TGTGCCAGCAGCTTGGTACAGGGGAGTTCCTACAATGAGCAGTTCTTC
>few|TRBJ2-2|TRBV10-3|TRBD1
CAISRAAPGQGSGELFF
TGTGCCATCAGCCGAGCGGCCCCGGGACAGGGCTCCGGGGAGCTGTTTTTT
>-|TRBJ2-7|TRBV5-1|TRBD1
CASSLRQGFYEQYF
TGCGCCAGCAGCTTGAGACAGGGGTTCTACGAGCAGTACTTC
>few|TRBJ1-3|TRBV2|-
CASQEADTIYF
TGTGCCAGCCAGGAGGCGGACACCATATATTTT
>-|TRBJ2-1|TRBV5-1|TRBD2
CASSLGGLAGIDEQFF
TGCGCCAGCAGCTTGGGGGGACTAGCGGGAATCGATGAGCAGTTCTTC
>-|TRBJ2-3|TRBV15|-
CATSRESVGGRTQGLADTQYF
TGTGCCACCAGCAGAGAGTCTGTTGGGGGGCGAACACAGGGGTTAGCAGATACGCAGTATTTT
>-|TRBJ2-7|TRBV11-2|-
CASSLEVTAYEQYF
TGTGCCAGCAGCTTAGAAGTGACAGCCTACGAGCAGTACTTC
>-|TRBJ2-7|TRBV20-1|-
CSARAYNSYEQYF
TGCAGTGCTAGAGCGTACAACTCCTACGAGCAGTACTTC
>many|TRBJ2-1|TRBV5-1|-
CASSLAGQGYNEQFF
TGTGCCAGCAGCTTAGCGGGACAGGGTTACAATGAGCAGTTCTTC